Shown below are 12 T cell receptor beta chains from a single sample sequenced in a study of T cell changes during pregnancy in multiple sclerosis. TCRdb keeps only in-frame clones here, not all; method: immunoSEQ multiplex PCR. The sample lists about 73,000 clones, around 92% occurring once. The material sequenced was peripheral blood, taken in the third trimester of pregnancy. The receptors were gathered from a female donor in good health, enrolled as a control in a pregnancy study.

The chain couples TRBV19 to TRBJ2-7; no clear D. Between the trimmed V and J ends, which lost 5 bases and 2 bases, there was a span of 10 bases. There are 13 residues in the CDR3. The germline gives CDR1 LNHDA, CDR2 SQIVND (reference sequence). CDR3 nucleotides: TGTGCCAGTAGTCGTGACACAGCCTACGAGCAGTACTTC. This sequence encodes CASSRDTAYEQYF.

This sequence joins TRBV7-2 and TRBJ2-1; possibly TRBD2 for D (6 bases). Germline V gene data show CDR1 as SGHTA and CDR2 as FQGNSA. The CDR3 loop spans 15 amino acids. Trimming pared 6 bases from V and 0 bases from J, leaving 12 bases between. The CDR3 loop reads CASRHLGSSYNEQFF. The CDR3 nucleotides read TGTGCCAGCAGACACCTCGGGAGCTCCTACAATGAGCAGTTCTTC. Full variable domain (rest looked up from reference TRBV7-2 and TRBJ2-1): GAGVSQSPSNKVTEKGKDVELRCDPISGHTALYWYRQSLGQGLEFLIYFQGNSAPDKSGLPSDRFSAERTGGSVSTLTIQRTQQEDSAVYLCASRHLGSSYNEQFFGPGTRLTVL.

The rearrangement uses TRBV6-5 and TRBJ2-3, with a possible D match to TRBD2 (5 bases). From germline, CDR1 is MNHEY and CDR2 SVGAGI. The CDR3 contains 13 residues. The V end was cut by 0 bases, the J end by 10 bases, with 11 bases between. The CDR3, as DNA: TGTGCCAGCAGTTACTCCGGACTCCTCCCGCAGTATTTT. Translated: CASSYSGLLPQYF.

This sequence joins TRBV28 and TRBJ1-1, with D possibly TRBD1 on 6 matching bases. There are 14 residues in the CDR3. Germline V lookup: CDR1 MDHEN, CDR2 SYDVKM. The V and J ends lost 2 bases and 3 bases respectively, with 10 bases between them. In nucleotides, the CDR3 is TGTGCCAGCAGTTTAGGGGGCCCCGACACTGAAGCTTTCTTT. Residues: CASSLGGPDTEAFF.

The chain combines TRBV13 with TRBJ2-2; TRBD2 matches at 9 bases. V gave up 0 bases and J gave up 2 bases; unmatched junction bases: 1. From germline, CDR1 is PRHDT and CDR2 FYEKMQ (reference sequence). The CDR3 sequence is 16 residues long. Here the CDR3 reads CASSLGLAGNTGELFF. CDR3 coding DNA: TGTGCCAGCAGCTTAGGTCTAGCGGGAAACACCGGGGAGCTGTTTTTT. Full variable domain (outside the CDR3, taken from reference TRBV13 and TRBJ2-2): AAGVIQSPRHLIKEKRETATLKCYPIPRHDTVYWYQQGPGQDPQFLISFYEKMQSDKGSIPDRFSAQQFSDYHSELNMSSLELGDSALYFCASSLGLAGNTGELFFGEGSRLTVL.

V and J are TRBV7-3 and TRBJ2-1, with D tentatively TRBD2 (6 bases). CDR3 length equals 15 residues. Germline values: CDR1 SGHTA, CDR2 FQGTGA. Trimming shortened V by 2 bases and J by 4 bases, and 12 bases separated the two germline ends. CDR3 sequence (DNA): TGTGCCAGCAGCTTAGAGGGAGGAAAGTACAATGAGCAGTTCTTC. This sequence encodes CASSLEGGKYNEQFF.

The chain combines TRBV6-5 with TRBJ1-6; TRBD1 matches at 12 bases. In germline, CDR1 is MNHEY, CDR2 SVGAGI. There are 15 residues in the CDR3. The trim removed 6 bases at V and 9 bases at J, leaving 6 bases unmatched. CDR3 bases: TGTGCCAGCAGAATGGGACAGGGGGCGTTTTCACCCCTCCACTTT. Protein product: CASRMGQGAFSPLHF.

The genes are TRBV28 and TRBJ1-4; 7 bases are a match to TRBD1. The CDR3 extends over 15 amino acids. V lost 3 bases and J lost 8; bases outside the gene matches: 9. Germline V gene lookup returns CDR1 MDHEN and CDR2 SYDVKM. The CDR3 spells CASSFIGTDSEKLFF. CDR3 sequence (DNA): TGTGCCAGCAGTTTTATCGGGACAGATTCAGAAAAACTGTTTTTT.

This clone was seen just once. The chain uses TRBV7-9 and TRBJ2-3; D remains ambiguous. V lost 2 bases to trimming and J lost 2 bases, with 5 bases between them. Germline CDR1 is SEHNR and CDR2 is FQNEAQ (reference sequence). CDR3 length: 13 amino acids. CDR3 sequence reads: CASSLTPTDTQYF. CDR3 coding DNA: TGTGCCAGCAGCTTAACTCCCACAGATACGCAGTATTTT.

The chain links TRBV28 to TRBJ2-2; 15 bases match TRBD2. V shed 5 bases, J shed 5 bases, and the junction held 12 bases outside the gene matches. The CDR3 has 19 residues. Germline lookup yields CDR1 MDHEN and CDR2 SYDVKM. CDR3 in DNA: TGTGCCAGCAGTACCCTAGGACTAGCGGGGGGGCCTCGAACCGGGGAGCTGTTTTTT. Its protein is CASSTLGLAGGPRTGELFF.

The chain has TRBV4-1 and TRBJ2-3; 14 nucleotides match TRBD2. V lost 4 bases, J lost 0 bases, and 9 bases stayed unmatched. The CDR3 covers 19 residues. Germline CDR1 and CDR2: MGHRA and YSYEKL. The DNA of the CDR3 is TGCGCCAGCAGCCCGCCAGGACTAGCGGGGGGCTATAGCACAGATACGCAGTATTTT. Protein product: CASSPPGLAGGYSTDTQYF.

The CDR3, as DNA: TGTGCCAGCAGCTTCCAGGGCGGTGTGGAGACCCAGTACTTC. It codes for CASSFQGGVETQYF. V and J are TRBV5-4 and TRBJ2-5; TRBD1 is a possible D gene (5 bases). The V and J ends lost 2 bases and 5 bases respectively, with 13 bases between them. The CDR3 runs to 14 residues. Germline CDR1 and CDR2: SGHNT and YYREEE (reference sequence). Together with reference TRBV5-4 and TRBJ2-5, the CDR3 gives the full variable domain: ETGVTQSPTHLIKTRGQQVTLRCSSQSGHNTVSWYQQALGQGPQFIFQYYREEENGRGNFPPRFSGLQFPNYSSELNVNALELDDSALYLCASSFQGGVETQYFGPGTRLLVL.